The clone carrying this T cell receptor (beta chain) was found once. The data were taken from a study of blood T cell repertoires in COVID-19. Looking at the study overall: From T cells, B-cell-depleted T cells, or PBMCs came the material, which was cDNA or gDNA.

Repertoires were generated with immunoSEQ multiplex PCR, while TCRdb's copy carries only in-frame clones and drops some. The table has about 52,000 clones, 85% to 90% seen once; the top ten hold roughly 15%. The material sequenced was peripheral blood. The sequence was collected from a man in his sixties or seventies with acute or convalescent COVID-19.

In DNA form, the CDR3 reads TGTGCCAGTAGTTCTCACGGGGTGAGCAATCAGCCCCAGCATTTT. This codes for CASSSHGVSNQPQHF. The genes are TRBV19 and TRBJ1-5, with D unclear. Trimming pared 5 bases from V and 1 base from J, leaving 12 bases between. CDR3 length: 15 residues. CDR1 and CDR2 from the germline V gene are LNHDA and SQIVND (reference sequence).